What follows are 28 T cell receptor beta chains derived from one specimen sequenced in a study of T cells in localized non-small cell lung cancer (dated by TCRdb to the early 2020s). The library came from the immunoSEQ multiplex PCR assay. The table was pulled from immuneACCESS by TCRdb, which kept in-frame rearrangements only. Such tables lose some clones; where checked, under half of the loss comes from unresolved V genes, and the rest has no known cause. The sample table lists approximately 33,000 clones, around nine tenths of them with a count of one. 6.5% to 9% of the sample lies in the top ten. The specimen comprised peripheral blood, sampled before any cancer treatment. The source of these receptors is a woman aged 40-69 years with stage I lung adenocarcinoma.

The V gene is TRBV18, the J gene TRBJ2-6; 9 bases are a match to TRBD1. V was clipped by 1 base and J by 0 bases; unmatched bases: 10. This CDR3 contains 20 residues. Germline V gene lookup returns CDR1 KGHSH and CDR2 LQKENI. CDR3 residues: CASSPLSPTGGLSGANVLTF. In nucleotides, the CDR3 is TGTGCCAGCTCACCACTCTCTCCAACAGGGGGCCTCTCTGGGGCCAACGTCCTGACTTTC.

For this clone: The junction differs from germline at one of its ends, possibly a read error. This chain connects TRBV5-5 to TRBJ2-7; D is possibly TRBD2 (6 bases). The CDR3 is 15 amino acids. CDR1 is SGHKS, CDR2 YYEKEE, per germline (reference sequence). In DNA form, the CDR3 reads TGTGCCAGCAGCTTTTTAACAGCGGGCTCCGACGAGCAGTACTTC. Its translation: CASSFLTAGSDEQYF.

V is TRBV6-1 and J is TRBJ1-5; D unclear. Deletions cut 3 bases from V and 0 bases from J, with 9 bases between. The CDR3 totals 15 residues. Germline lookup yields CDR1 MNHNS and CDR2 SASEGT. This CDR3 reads CASSDRADSNQPQHF. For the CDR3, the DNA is TGTGCCAGCAGTGACCGGGCGGATAGCAATCAGCCCCAGCATTTT.

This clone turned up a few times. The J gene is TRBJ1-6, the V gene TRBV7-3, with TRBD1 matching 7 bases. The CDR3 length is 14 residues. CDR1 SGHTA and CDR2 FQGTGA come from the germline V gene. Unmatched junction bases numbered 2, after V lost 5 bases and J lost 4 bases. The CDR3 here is CASSKGQYNSPLHF. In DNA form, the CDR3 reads TGTGCCAGCAGCAAGGGACAGTATAATTCACCCCTCCACTTT. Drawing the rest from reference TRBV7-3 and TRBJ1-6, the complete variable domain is GAGVSQTPSNKVTEKGKYVELRCDPISGHTALYWYRQSLGQGPEFLIYFQGTGAADDSGLPNDRFFAVRPEGSVSTLKIQRTERGDSAVYLCASSKGQYNSPLHFGNGTRLTVT.

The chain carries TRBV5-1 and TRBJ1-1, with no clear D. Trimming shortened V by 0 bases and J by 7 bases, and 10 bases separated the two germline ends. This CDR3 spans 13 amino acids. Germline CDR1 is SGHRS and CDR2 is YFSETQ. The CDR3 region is CASSLVYGDEAFF. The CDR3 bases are TGCGCCAGCAGCTTGGTTTACGGAGATGAAGCTTTCTTT.

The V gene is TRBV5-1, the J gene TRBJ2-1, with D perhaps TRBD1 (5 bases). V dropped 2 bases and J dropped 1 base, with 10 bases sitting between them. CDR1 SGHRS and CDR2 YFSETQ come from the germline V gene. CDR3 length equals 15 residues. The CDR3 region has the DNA TGCGCCAGCAGCTTCAGGGAAAGATCCTACAATGAGCAGTTCTTC. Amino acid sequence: CASSFRERSYNEQFF.

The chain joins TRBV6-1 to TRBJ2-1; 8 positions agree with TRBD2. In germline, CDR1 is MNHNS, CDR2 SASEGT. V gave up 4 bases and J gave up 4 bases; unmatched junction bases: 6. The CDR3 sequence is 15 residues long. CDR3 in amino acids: CASSAGGISYNEQFF. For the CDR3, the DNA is TGTGCCAGCAGTGCGGGGGGGATTTCATACAATGAGCAGTTCTTC.

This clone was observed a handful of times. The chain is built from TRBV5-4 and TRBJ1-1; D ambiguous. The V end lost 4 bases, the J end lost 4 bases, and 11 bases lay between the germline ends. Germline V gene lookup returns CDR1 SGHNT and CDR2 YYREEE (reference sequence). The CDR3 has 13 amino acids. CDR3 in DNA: TGTGCCAGCAGCATGCGAGGGAGCACTGAAGCTTTCTTT. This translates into CASSMRGSTEAFF. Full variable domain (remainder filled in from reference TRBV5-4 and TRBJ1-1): ETGVTQSPTHLIKTRGQQVTLRCSSQSGHNTVSWYQQALGQGPQFIFQYYREEENGRGNFPPRFSGLQFPNYSSELNVNALELDDSALYLCASSMRGSTEAFFGQGTRLTVV.

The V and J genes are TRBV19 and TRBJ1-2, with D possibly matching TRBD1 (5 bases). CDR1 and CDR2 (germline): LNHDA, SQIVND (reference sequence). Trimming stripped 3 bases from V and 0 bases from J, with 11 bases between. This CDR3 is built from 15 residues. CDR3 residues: CASSIAQVTNYGYTF. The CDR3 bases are TGTGCCAGTAGTATCGCACAGGTAACTAACTATGGCTACACCTTC.

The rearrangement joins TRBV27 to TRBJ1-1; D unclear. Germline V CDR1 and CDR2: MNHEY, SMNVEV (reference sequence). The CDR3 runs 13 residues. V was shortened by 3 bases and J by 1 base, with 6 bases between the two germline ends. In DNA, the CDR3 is TGTGCCAGCAGTTTTGCGGGGAACACTGAAGCTTTCTTT. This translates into CASSFAGNTEAFF.

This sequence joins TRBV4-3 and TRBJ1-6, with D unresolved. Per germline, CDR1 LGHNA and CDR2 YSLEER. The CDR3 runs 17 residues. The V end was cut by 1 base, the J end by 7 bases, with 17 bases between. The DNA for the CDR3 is TGCGCCAGCAGCCAAGCGGGCCGAGGGTACGGCAATTCACCCCTCCACTTT. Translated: CASSQAGRGYGNSPLHF.

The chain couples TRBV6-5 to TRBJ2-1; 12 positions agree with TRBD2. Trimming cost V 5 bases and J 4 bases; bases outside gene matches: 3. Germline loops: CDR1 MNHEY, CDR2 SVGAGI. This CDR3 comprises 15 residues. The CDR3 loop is CASSLGLAGYNEQFF. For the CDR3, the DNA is TGTGCCAGCAGTCTCGGACTAGCGGGATACAATGAGCAGTTCTTC.

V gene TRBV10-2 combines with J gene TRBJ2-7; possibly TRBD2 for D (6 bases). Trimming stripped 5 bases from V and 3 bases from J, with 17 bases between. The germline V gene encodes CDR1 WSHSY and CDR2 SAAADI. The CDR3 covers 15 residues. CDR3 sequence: CASSPTDLGGYEQYF. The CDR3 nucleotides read TGCGCCAGCAGTCCGACCGACCTGGGAGGCTACGAGCAGTACTTC.

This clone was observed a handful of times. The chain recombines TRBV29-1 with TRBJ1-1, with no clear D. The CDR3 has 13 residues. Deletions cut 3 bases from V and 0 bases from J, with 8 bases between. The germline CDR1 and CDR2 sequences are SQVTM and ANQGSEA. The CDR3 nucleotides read TGCAGCGTTGATCTCGCAGTGAACACTGAAGCTTTCTTT. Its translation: CSVDLAVNTEAFF.

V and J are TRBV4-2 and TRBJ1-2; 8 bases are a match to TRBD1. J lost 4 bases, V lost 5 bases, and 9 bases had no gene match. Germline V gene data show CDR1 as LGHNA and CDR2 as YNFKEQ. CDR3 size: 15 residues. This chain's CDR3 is CASSLWLQGVYGYTF. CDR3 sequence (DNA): TGTGCCAGCAGCTTGTGGTTACAGGGGGTCTATGGCTACACCTTC.

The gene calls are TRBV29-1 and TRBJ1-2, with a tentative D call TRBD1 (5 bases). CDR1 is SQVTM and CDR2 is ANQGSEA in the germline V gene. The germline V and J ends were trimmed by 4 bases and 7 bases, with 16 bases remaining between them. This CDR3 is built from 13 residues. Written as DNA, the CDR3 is TGCAGCGTTGGGGTGACACAGGTCTCTGGCTACACCTTC. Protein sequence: CSVGVTQVSGYTF.

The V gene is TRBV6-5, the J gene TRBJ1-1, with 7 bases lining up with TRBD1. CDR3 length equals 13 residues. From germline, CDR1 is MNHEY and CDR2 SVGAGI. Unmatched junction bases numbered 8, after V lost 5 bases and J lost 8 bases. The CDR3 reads CASSRGTAGEAFF. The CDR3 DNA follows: TGTGCCAGCAGTCGAGGGACAGCCGGAGAAGCTTTCTTT.

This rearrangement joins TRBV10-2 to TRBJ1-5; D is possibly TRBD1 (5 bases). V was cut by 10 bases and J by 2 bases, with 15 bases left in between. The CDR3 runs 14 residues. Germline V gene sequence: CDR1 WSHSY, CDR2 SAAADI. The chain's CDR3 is CATNGGMRNQPQHF. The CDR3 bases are TGCGCCACCAATGGGGGAATGCGCAATCAGCCCCAGCATTTT.

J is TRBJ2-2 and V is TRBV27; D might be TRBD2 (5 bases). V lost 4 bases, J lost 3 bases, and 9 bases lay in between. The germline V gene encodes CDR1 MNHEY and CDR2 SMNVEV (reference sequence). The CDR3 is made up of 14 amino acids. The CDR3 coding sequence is TGTGCCAGCAGTTGGAGGCCAGACACCGGGGAGCTGTTTTTT. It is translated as CASSWRPDTGELFF.

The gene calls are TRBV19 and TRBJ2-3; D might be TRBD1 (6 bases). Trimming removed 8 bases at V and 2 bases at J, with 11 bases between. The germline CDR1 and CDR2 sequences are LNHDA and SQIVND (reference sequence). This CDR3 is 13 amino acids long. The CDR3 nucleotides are TGTGCCAGTGTCCAGGGGAACACAGATACGCAGTATTTT. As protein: CASVQGNTDTQYF.

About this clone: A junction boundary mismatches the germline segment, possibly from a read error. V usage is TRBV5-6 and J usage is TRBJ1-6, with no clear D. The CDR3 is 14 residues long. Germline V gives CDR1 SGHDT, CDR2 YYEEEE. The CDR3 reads CASSFGIYSSPLHF. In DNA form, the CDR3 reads TGTGCCAGCAGCTTTGGGATTTATAGTTCACCCCTCCACTTT.

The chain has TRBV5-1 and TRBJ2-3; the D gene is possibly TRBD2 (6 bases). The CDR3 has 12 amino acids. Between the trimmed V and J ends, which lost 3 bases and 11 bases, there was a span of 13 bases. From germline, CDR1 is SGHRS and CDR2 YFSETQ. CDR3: CASSSPPGEQYF. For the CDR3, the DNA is TGCGCCAGCAGCTCACCCCCGGGGGAGCAGTATTTT.

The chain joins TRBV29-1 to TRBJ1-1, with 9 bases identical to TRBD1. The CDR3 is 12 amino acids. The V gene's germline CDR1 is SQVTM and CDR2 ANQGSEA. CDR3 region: CRQGAKNTEAFF. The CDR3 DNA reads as TGCAGACAGGGGGCAAAGAACACTGAAGCTTTCTTT.

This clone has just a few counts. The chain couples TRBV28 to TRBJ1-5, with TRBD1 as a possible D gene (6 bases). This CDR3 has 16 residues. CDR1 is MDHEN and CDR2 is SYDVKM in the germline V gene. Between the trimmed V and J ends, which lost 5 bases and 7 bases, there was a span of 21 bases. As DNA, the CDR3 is TGTGCCAGCAGTAGCCTCGCCGGGACACGTAAGCAGCCCCAGCATTTT. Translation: CASSSLAGTRKQPQHF.

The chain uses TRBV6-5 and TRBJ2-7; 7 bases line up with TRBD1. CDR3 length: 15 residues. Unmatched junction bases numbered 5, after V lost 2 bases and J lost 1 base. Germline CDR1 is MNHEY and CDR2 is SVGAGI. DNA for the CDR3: TGTGCCAGCAGTTACGTTCCAGGGGGTTCCTACGAGCAGTACTTC. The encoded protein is CASSYVPGGSYEQYF.

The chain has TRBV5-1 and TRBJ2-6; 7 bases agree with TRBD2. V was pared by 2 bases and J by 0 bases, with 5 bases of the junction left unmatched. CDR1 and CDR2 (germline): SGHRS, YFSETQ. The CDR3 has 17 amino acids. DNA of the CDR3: TGCGCCAGCAGCTTCGGGGGAGGGGACTCTGGGGCCAACGTCCTGACTTTC. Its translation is CASSFGGGDSGANVLTF.

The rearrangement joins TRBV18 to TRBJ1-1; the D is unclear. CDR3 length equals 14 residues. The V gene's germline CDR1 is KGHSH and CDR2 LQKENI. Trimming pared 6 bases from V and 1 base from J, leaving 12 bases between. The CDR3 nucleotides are TGTGCCAGCTCCCCCTGGCAGGAGAACACTGAAGCTTTCTTT. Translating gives CASSPWQENTEAFF.

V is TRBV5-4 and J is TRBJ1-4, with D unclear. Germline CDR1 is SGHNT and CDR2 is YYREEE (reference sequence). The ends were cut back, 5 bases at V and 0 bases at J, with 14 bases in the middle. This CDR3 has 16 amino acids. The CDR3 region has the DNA TGTGCCAGCAGTTTGCGGACGTTTGCAACTAATGAAAAACTGTTTTTT. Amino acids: CASSLRTFATNEKLFF.